The clone carrying this T cell receptor beta chain appeared a few times. Its antigen is as yet unknown. Described treatment: around 19 received Ad26.COV2.S at low or high dose, single or two shots; 5 received placebo; per-sample allocation not given. The samples date from day 63 after the first vaccine or placebo injection. Repertoires were generated with immunoSEQ multiplex PCR, while TCRdb's copy carries only in-frame clones and drops some. The sample shows approximately 400,000 clones, roughly 84% of them seen only once. CDR1 is MNHEY and CDR2 is SMNVEV in the germline V gene (reference sequence). With V trimmed by 7 bases and J by 4 bases, 12 bases remained unmatched. The CDR3 is made up of 17 amino acids. The data stem from a study of Ad26.COV2.S vaccination and SARS-CoV-2 variants. Study findings and constraints: Recipients of either vaccine or placebo displayed similar breadth of non-spike TCRs. Placebo recipients trailed vaccine recipients in spike-specific TCR breadth. A substantial breadth of spike-specific CD8+ and CD4+ T cell responses after vaccination has been reported.

The input for sequencing was peripheral blood, taken in a trial of Ad26.COV2.S vaccine versus placebo. The chain joins TRBV27 to TRBJ2-1; 11 nucleotides agree with TRBD2. This clonotype was obtained from a person aged 18 to 59 who received the Ad26.COV2.S COVID-19 vaccine or a placebo. The CDR3 DNA reads TGTGCCAGCAAAAACCGAATAGCGGGAGGGAAATACAATGAGCAGTTCTTC. It specifies CASKNRIAGGKYNEQFF.